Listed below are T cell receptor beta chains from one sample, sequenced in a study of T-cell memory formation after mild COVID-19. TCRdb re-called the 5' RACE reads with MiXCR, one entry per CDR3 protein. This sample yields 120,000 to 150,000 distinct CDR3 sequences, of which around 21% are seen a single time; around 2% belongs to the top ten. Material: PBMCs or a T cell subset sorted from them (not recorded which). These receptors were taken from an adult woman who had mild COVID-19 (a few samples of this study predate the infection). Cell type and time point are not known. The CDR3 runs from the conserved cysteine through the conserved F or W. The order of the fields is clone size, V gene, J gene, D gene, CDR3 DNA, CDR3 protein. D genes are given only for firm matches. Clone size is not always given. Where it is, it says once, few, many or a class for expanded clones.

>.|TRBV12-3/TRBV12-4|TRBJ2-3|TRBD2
TGTGCCAGCAGTTTTTTTGCGACTAGCGGGGGGGCCGATACGCAGTATTTT
CASSFFATSGGADTQYF
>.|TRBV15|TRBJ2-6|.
TGTGCCACCAGCAGAGGAAGCCCTGGGGCCAACGTCCTGACTTTC
CATSRGSPGANVLTF
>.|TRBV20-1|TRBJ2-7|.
TGCAGTGCTAGAAGCTTAAGCTCCTACGAGCAGTACTTC
CSARSLSSYEQYF
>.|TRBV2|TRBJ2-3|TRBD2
TGTGCCAGCAGTGAATTGACTAGCGGGAGCGACACAGATACGCAGTATTTT
CASSELTSGSDTDTQYF
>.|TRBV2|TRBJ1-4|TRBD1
TGTGCCAGCAGCTCCGACAGGGGGGATGAAAAACTGTTTTTT
CASSSDRGDEKLFF
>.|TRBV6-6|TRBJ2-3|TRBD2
TGTGCCAGCAAGCGGGAGGGCCACACAGATACGCAGTATTTT
CASKREGHTDTQYF
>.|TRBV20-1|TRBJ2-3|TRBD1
TGCAGTGCTCGGACAGGGTCAACAGATACGCAGTATTTT
CSARTGSTDTQYF
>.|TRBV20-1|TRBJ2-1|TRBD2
TGCAGTGCGCCGTCTAGCGGGAGGGGCCCTGAGCAGTTCTTC
CSAPSSGRGPEQFF
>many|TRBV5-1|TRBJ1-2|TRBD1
TGCGCCAGCAGCCCGACAGGGTGGTCTCCTAACTATGGCTACACCTTC
CASSPTGWSPNYGYTF
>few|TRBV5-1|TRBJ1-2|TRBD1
TGCGCCAGCAGCCTCTCCGGGACAGGGTCCCCTAACTATGGCTACACCTTC
CASSLSGTGSPNYGYTF
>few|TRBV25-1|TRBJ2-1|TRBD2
TGTGCCAGCAAGGGACTAGCGGGAGAGATTGAGCAGTTCTTC
CASKGLAGEIEQFF
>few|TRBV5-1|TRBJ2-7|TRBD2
TGCGCCAGCAAGGTAGGGACTAGCGGGGGCTCCTACGAGCAGTACTTC
CASKVGTSGGSYEQYF
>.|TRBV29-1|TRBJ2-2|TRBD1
TGCAGCGTAGCCACAGGGGTCGCCGGGGAGCTGTTTTTT
CSVATGVAGELFF
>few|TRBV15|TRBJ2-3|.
TGTGCCACCAGCAGAGATACCGTTATGGATACGCAGTATTTT
CATSRDTVMDTQYF
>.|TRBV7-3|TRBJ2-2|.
TGTGCCAGCAGCTCACAAAGCAGGGTAACCGGGGAGCTGTTTTTT
CASSSQSRVTGELFF
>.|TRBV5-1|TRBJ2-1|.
TGCGCCAGCAGCTCGTTTAGCTCCTACAATGAGCAGTTCTTC
CASSSFSSYNEQFF
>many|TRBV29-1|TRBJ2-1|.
TGCAGCGCGGGATGGCGGAACAATGAGCAGTTCTTC
CSAGWRNNEQFF
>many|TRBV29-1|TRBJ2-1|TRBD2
TGCAGCGCCCGGACTAGCGGGAGCAATGAGCAGTTCTTC
CSARTSGSNEQFF
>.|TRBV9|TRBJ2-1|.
TGTGCCAGCAGCGTAGTTGGAGGGGGCAATGAGCAGTTCTTC
CASSVVGGGNEQFF